The rows below give T cell receptor beta chains drawn from one sample of a study of blood T cell repertoires in COVID-19. Produced via immunoSEQ multiplex PCR; TCRdb's table is partial and in-frame only. The table has roughly 290,000 clones, roughly 88% seen once; the top ten hold less than 2.5%. Input material: PBMCs or T cells enriched from blood (not recorded which). Source of these receptors: a young man who had recovered from COVID-19. Each CDR3 is given with its conserved first and last residue. Rows give clone size only sometimes, using once, few, many, or a class for an expanded clone.

cdr3_aa clone_size j_call v_call
CAISEGRIYEQYF NA TRBJ2-7 TRBV10-3
CADGGGPSTLGTQYF NA TRBJ2-5 TRBV23-1
CASSLKTGGTEAFF NA TRBJ1-1 TRBV7-2
CASSPGGTALFPLHF NA TRBJ1-6 TRBV5-4
CASSVGTVNTGELFF few TRBJ2-2 TRBV9
CASSLAGGSNYGYTF NA TRBJ1-2 TRBV7-9
CASSEGLAGEQYF NA TRBJ2-7 TRBV7-6
CASSLQGALAGELFF NA TRBJ2-2 TRBV7-2
CASSDRQGLTEAFF NA TRBJ1-1 TRBV2
CASSKIVAGGPYEQFF NA TRBJ2-1 TRBV5-4
CASSIAGETDTQYF NA TRBJ2-3 TRBV19
CASSPTVGTTISNTGELFF NA TRBJ2-2 TRBV19
CASSPLQTGKNTEAFF NA TRBJ1-1 TRBV21-1
CASSPRIYHEQYF NA TRBJ2-7 TRBV7-8
CASNHRGSDTQYF NA TRBJ2-3 TRBV6-5
CASSLLHLNYGYTF NA TRBJ1-2 TRBV14
CASSPRDSRYGYTF NA TRBJ1-2 TRBV3-1/TRBV3-2
CASSASPGQANTGELFF NA TRBJ2-2 TRBV5-5
CASSQDLISGGEAFF NA TRBJ1-1 TRBV3-1/TRBV3-2